This passage covers 8 T cell receptor beta chains from one sample sequenced in a study of sequential checkpoint blockade in melanoma. Using immunoSEQ multiplex PCR, the repertoire was profiled, and TCRdb retains in-frame clones only, with some absent. The sample carries 10,000 to 15,000 clones, under 80% recorded once. The treatment is: randomized to nivolumab then ipilimumab (arm A) or the reverse (arm B). The material sequenced was CD8+ T cells sorted from blood (inferred from file names), taken from a patient given nivolumab and ipilimumab in sequence. These receptors were obtained from a human donor with melanoma.

The chain has TRBV9 and TRBJ1-1, with 11 bases fitting TRBD1. Germline V gene sequence: CDR1 SGDLS, CDR2 YYNGEE. The CDR3 has 16 amino acids. The V and J ends lost 4 bases and 3 bases, in that order; junction bases with no gene match: 8. The CDR3 reads CASSFGQGALDTEAFF. The CDR3 DNA reads as TGTGCCAGCAGCTTTGGACAGGGGGCGTTAGACACTGAAGCTTTCTTT.

The chain has TRBV9 and TRBJ2-7; TRBD2 matches 7 bases. The junction had 18 bases not matched to a gene; V was cut back by 0 bases and J by 3 bases. The germline gives CDR1 SGDLS, CDR2 YYNGEE. This CDR3 comprises 19 residues. As DNA, the CDR3 is TGTGCCAGCAGCGTAGCTTTTCCCCCAGCTGCGGGAGTCTGCTACGAGCAGTACTTC. Translation: CASSVAFPPAAGVCYEQYF.

This clone was seen a handful of times. The chain carries TRBV7-8 and TRBJ2-1, with D uncertain. The germline V gene has CDR1 SGHVS and CDR2 FQNEAQ. V lost 2 bases to trimming and J lost 5 bases, with 4 bases between them. This CDR3 has 12 amino acids. CDR3 in DNA: TGTGCCAGCAGCTTATCCAACAATGAGCAGTTCTTC. Its protein product is CASSLSNNEQFF.

This clone appeared a few times. The rearrangement uses TRBV11-1 and TRBJ2-2, with 11 positions matching TRBD2. With V trimmed by 5 bases and J by 4 bases, 6 bases remained unmatched. The CDR3 runs to 16 residues. Germline values: CDR1 SGHAT, CDR2 FQDESV (reference sequence). In DNA form, the CDR3 reads TGTGCCAGCAGCCCCCTAGCGGGGGGCCTCACCGGGGAGCTGTTTTTT. Its protein is CASSPLAGGLTGELFF.

The V call is TRBV9, the J call TRBJ2-1, with 7 bases fitting TRBD2. CDR3 size: 15 residues. Trimming removed 0 bases from V and 8 bases from J; junction bases left unmatched: 8. Germline V CDR1 and CDR2: SGDLS, YYNGEE. CDR3 bases: TGTGCCAGCAGCGTAGCGGGGGGAGGTAGAGATGAGCAGTTCTTC. It is translated as CASSVAGGGRDEQFF.

The CDR3 here is CASSQDVGTGGEKLFF. CDR3 nucleotides: TGTGCCAGCAGCCAAGACGTCGGGACAGGGGGCGAAAAACTGTTTTTT. This chain connects TRBV4-2 to TRBJ1-4; 12 nucleotides match TRBD1. This CDR3 is built from 16 residues. The V gene's germline CDR1 is LGHNA and CDR2 YNFKEQ. V was pared by 0 bases and J by 8 bases, with 4 bases of the junction left unmatched.

This clone was observed a handful of times. Distinct nucleotide sequences in the sample also encode this CDR3. The V call is TRBV7-2, the J call TRBJ1-1; weak D call: TRBD1 (5 bases). The CDR3 spans 15 residues. CDR1 and CDR2 (germline): SGHTA, FQGNSA. V lost 2 bases and J lost 6, with 16 bases in between. The CDR3 sequence: CASSLQYGGNAEAFF. DNA for the CDR3: TGTGCCAGCAGCTTACAGTACGGGGGAAACGCTGAAGCTTTCTTT.

The chain uses TRBV30 and TRBJ2-3; TRBD1 is a possible D gene (5 bases). The CDR3 is 15 amino acids. Germline-derived CDR1 and CDR2 are GTSNPN and SVGIG (reference sequence). With 1 base removed from V and 6 bases from J, the gap between germline ends came to 17 bases. CDR3 in amino acids: CAWSATWGLGDTQYF. In DNA form, the CDR3 reads TGTGCCTGGAGTGCGACCTGGGGCTTGGGGGATACGCAGTATTTT.